The T cell receptor (beta chain) described here comes from a study of cytomegalovirus exposure and HLA in healthy donors (dated 2017 in TCRdb). Background on the whole study: In an earlier analysis of some 550 of the donors, 250 to 350 Gb of sequence data and about 110 million unique TCR beta sequences from about 179 million T cells were reported. Of the roughly 410 genotyped donors, over 80% were placed in the genetic ancestry cluster associated with self-reported Caucasian donors. A later genetic analysis took genome-wide SNP genotypes for 398 of the 666 donors and used that subset as a discovery cohort. The study combined high-throughput TCR immunosequencing, statistical association of individual TCRs with disease status, and machine learning to predict cytomegalovirus infection status. All discovery cohort repertoires had been generated on a single sequencing platform. Rather than using new phenotypic data, the later analysis identified candidate immune exposures from TCR beta sequences and from how often those sequences occurred across donors. Donor age, sex, ethnicity and CMV serostatus were compiled alongside the repertoire data. In a later analysis, previously published TCR beta repertoires from 666 donors were re-analyzed and high-resolution HLA genotyping was added so that TCR occurrence patterns could be studied. Besides the first cohort of 500 to 700 subjects, a separate validation cohort made up of over a hundred different subjects was used. Because of strong linkage in the cohort, roughly five DR-DQ haplotypes were treated as single units for association and clustering. Both class I and class II loci were covered by HLA typing, at four-digit resolution. An earlier analysis of around 640 of the donors used high-throughput TCR beta sequencing to judge whether each TCR beta V gene segment behaved as functional or pseudogenic. The T cell repertoires of 550 to 850 subjects were profiled by immunosequencing and related to cytomegalovirus serostatus. Typing coverage differed by locus: A, B, C, DRB1 and DQB1 were typed in roughly 629-630 donors, DQA1 in 522, DPA1 in 600 to 610, and DPB1 in 472. About 330 gigabases of sequencing data and approximately 91 million unique TCR sequences made up an early release that covered nearly 650 HLA-typed donors. The study aimed to test whether cataloging public T cell receptors could reveal signatures of past pathogen exposure. Across approximately 400 genotyped donors of the cohort, an average of approximately 200,000 unique TCR beta nucleotide sequences per donor were sequenced, and roughly a sixth of those sequences were non-productive. The investigation overall reported the following: Some IMGT-functional V segments, including TRBV6-2 and TRBV6-3, could not be distinguished by the 87-base-pair reads and were therefore excluded. Assigning TCR associations to individual alleles was difficult when HLA alleles, especially DR and DQ, strongly co-occurred. According to a later genetic analysis, donors in an Asian-associated ancestry cluster had fewer N-insertions in productive TCRs than the roughly 670-donor mean. Some 15 rarely observed V segments, including chromosome 9 orphons, were excluded from the earlier analysis of about 600 of the donors because counts were too low. In both the original and validation cohorts, the classifier was reported to diagnose cytomegalovirus status with high specificity and sensitivity. Correlated functional status among segregating V segments might reflect linkage disequilibrium, but an unknown experimental factor could not be ruled out. The authors suggested that the approach could potentially be generalized to other disease states and immunological phenotypes. The study gave a list of about 170 TCR beta chains associated with cytomegalovirus. In this cohort, only TCR beta chains were sequenced, and detectable features were limited by the absence of alpha or paired-chain data. A further reported finding was that TCR beta sequences accurately predicted the HLA-A and HLA-B alleles for most subjects in the first cohort. Compared with equally common non-associated chains, HLA-associated TCR beta chains in a later analysis were more clonally expanded and had lower generation probabilities. A later analysis found that most CMV-associated TCR beta chains appeared HLA-restricted, with HLA associations seemingly driven largely by CMV exposure. V-gene and J-gene trimming of TCR beta chains was associated with a missense DCLRE1C variant in a later genetic analysis, and the association was replicated in an independent cohort. In an earlier analysis of around 500 of the donors, most TCR beta V segments appeared in productive rearrangements about 90% or about 30% of the time, broadly matching IMGT annotations. A few of the identified cytomegalovirus-associated TCR beta chains were confirmed in vitro to be specific for cytomegalovirus antigens. Specific HLA alleles were associated with 18,000 or so TCR beta sequences at a false discovery rate of 0.05 in a later analysis. Across donors, most TCR sequences were observed very rarely, whereas some public TCRs were present in many individuals. According to a later analysis, TCR association rates differed among HLA loci, with DRB1 alleles showing the most associated TCRs and HLA-C alleles showing the fewest. CMV serostatus was the only immune exposure information available for the cohort. According to a later analysis, parvovirus B19, influenza, CMV and Epstein-Barr virus appeared linked to several top co-occurrence clusters. Because HLA typing was missing for some donors at each locus, association tests included only the typed subset. Sequencing depth was assumed to be roughly uniform across donors in the presence/absence analyses, though that assumption may not hold. A cluster of highly shared sequence variants was judged likely to be a technical artifact of the sequencing pipeline.

The library was prepared using the immunoSEQ multiplex PCR assay. The multiplex PCR relied on a mix of 60 forward primers for TCR Vbeta segments and 13 reverse primers for TCR Jbeta segments. Amplification of the CDR3 region of rearranged TCR beta genes was performed with a multiplex PCR assay on genomic DNA. The amplified TCR beta libraries were sequenced on the Illumina HiSeq System as 87-base-pair reads. The published analysis was carried out like this. A later analysis counted approximately 76 million unique TCR beta chains across the approximately 700 repertoires, and some 11 million of these chains were shared by at least two donors. A nearest-neighbor algorithm error-corrected the raw reads and collapsed the reads into unique sequences, merging closely related sequences to remove PCR and sequencing errors. CDR3 sequences were aligned to IMGT reference sequences to assign V, D and J gene segments. For a sequence to be retained, a match of at least six nucleotides to both a V gene segment and a J gene segment was required. Rearrangements were called productive when the CDR3 lacked stop codons and stayed in frame with V and J; all others were non-productive. Following IMGT convention, CDR3 was defined as the stretch from the second conserved V-encoded cysteine to the conserved J-encoded phenylalanine. The earlier analysis of about 530 of the donors excluded any sequence lacking an unambiguous match to a single V gene segment. An earlier analysis of fewer than 650 of the donors classified V segments as functional when productive rearrangements were above 56.7% and as segregating when the standard deviation between donors was above 5%. To diagnose cytomegalovirus status from the catalog of TCR beta chain sequences, a statistical classification framework was built. In a later analysis, TCR nucleotide sequences were compared against IMGT/GENE-DB human TR gene sequences so that V and J genes could be assigned. The TCRdist pipeline was used in a later analysis to assign CDR3 sequences and most-parsimonious VDJ recombination scenarios. In a later analysis, each TCR beta chain was defined by its CDR3 amino acid sequence together with its V-gene family, and reads without a unique V-gene family were excluded. A later analysis removed 550 to 650 highly shared, low-generation-probability nucleotide sequences to deal with suspected cross-contamination and a sequencing artifact. In a later analysis, a clonal expansion index for each public chain was calculated from normalized within-repertoire ranks of inferred template counts. Generation probabilities in a later analysis came from a VDJ recombination model fitted to out-of-frame rearrangements, and those results were checked against IGoR. A later analysis scored TCR-TCR, TCR-HLA and TCR-CMV co-occurrence with hypergeometric tests, applying a repertoire-size bias correction to TCR pairs. In a later analysis, false discovery rates were estimated by permuting HLA or CMV assignments 20 times. In a later analysis, co-occurring TCRs were grouped using DBSCAN, with TCRdist sequence similarity added in when clustering inside HLA-allele-positive subsets. Repertoires with fewer than 30,000 or more than 120,000 public chains were left out of co-occurrence clustering, as were about 5 repertoires with anomalous nucleotide sharing. TCRdb retrieved this table from immuneACCESS and kept in-frame rearrangements only. Not all clones are present; in checked studies, unresolved V genes account for under half, and no reason is known for the remainder. V and J calls plus clone size are reproduced from that table; the DNA served to infer D and trimming. Counted in this sample were tens of thousands of clones; around 73% of them appeared once. Approximately 5.4% of the sample is held by the ten biggest clonotypes.

As regards this clone: Its antigen specificity is not known. No base quality information exists; no much larger clone differs at one position.

From the cysteine through the phenylalanine, the CDR3 covers 14 amino acids. Only the CDR3 region is kept as DNA, spanning 42 bases read in frame from base 1. Based on the germline V gene (reference sequence), the CDR1 and CDR2 sequences are MNHEY and SMNVEV. V is pared back by 4 bases and J by 4 bases, with 11 bases lying between the germline termini. The cohort comprised around 690 healthy bone marrow donors. All cohort members were sampled while nominally healthy, although unrecorded immune exposures were likely present. The donor tested CMV seronegative, placing the donor among the 352 seronegative members of the cohort. Every donor gave a peripheral blood sample, and the peripheral blood mononuclear cells from that sample were used for TCR beta sequencing. The Qiagen DNeasy Blood Extraction Kit was used to extract genomic DNA from the blood cell samples.

Source material: PBMCs. This TCR was sampled from a man in his fifties in good health and CMV-seronegative. This sequence uses TRBV27 and TRBJ2-1; possibly the D gene is TRBD2, per 7 matching bases. DNA sequence: TGTGCCAGCAGTTCGGGGGGCCTTTACAATGAGCAGTTCTTC. Its product reads: CASSSGGLYNEQFF.